The source of this TCR beta chain is a study of graft-versus-host responses after intestinal transplantation. Study-wide findings and caveats: Among recipient marrow samples, GvH clones were found; some appeared first in ileum or blood.

Notes on this clone: The antigen remains undetermined.

Assay used: immunoSEQ multiplex PCR; TCRdb lists only in-frame clones, some missing. The sample shows tens of thousands of clones, 89% of them seen only once. The V gene end was trimmed by 1 base and the J gene end by 1 base; junction bases not matched to a gene: 7. The CDR3 extends over 16 amino acids. The germline V gene encodes CDR1 SGHTA and CDR2 FQGNSA. The V call is TRBV7-2, the J call TRBJ2-7, with 7 bases aligning to TRBD2. Here the sequenced sample was unstimulated CD4+ T cells sorted from spleen or lymph node cells, taken before transplant. The TCR was taken from a human donor who was the organ donor for an intestinal transplant. For the CDR3, the DNA is TGTGCCAGCAGCTTAGTGTCTGGCGGGGGTTCCTACGAGCAGTACTTC. Protein sequence: CASSLVSGGGSYEQYF.